These 16 T cell receptor beta chains share one sample of origin, sequenced in a study of T cells in localized non-small cell lung cancer. Using immunoSEQ multiplex PCR, the repertoire was profiled, and TCRdb retains in-frame clones only, with some absent. This table has nearly 25,000 clones, more than 85% appearing once. Sequenced here: peripheral blood, sampled before any cancer treatment. Receptor source: a man aged 40-75 years with stage III squamous cell lung carcinoma.

This chain uses TRBV7-9 with TRBJ2-3; the D is unclear. The CDR3 is 15 residues long. CDR1 is SEHNR and CDR2 is FQNEAQ in the germline V gene (reference sequence). V gave up 2 bases and J gave up 0 bases, with 9 bases separating them. Written as DNA, the CDR3 is TGTGCCAGCAGCTTAAAAGGGTTTAGCACAGATACGCAGTATTTT. Encoded protein: CASSLKGFSTDTQYF.

For the CDR3, the DNA is TGTGCCAGCAGCTTACCTCTGAGGGGGTTTACTAGCACAGATACGCAGTATTTT. Translation gives CASSLPLRGFTSTDTQYF. The rearrangement links TRBV7-3 to TRBJ2-3; D may be TRBD1 (6 bases). The length of the CDR3 is 18 residues. Trimming removed 2 bases at V and 0 bases at J, with 18 bases between. In germline, CDR1 is SGHTA, CDR2 FQGTGA.

The genes are TRBV5-4 and TRBJ2-5; tentatively, D is TRBD2 (7 bases). Germline CDR1 is SGHNT and CDR2 is YYREEE (reference sequence). The CDR3 has 13 amino acids. V shed 5 bases and J shed 2 bases, with 10 bases lying between them. CDR3 in amino acids: CASRGGVQETQYF. The CDR3 region has the DNA TGTGCCAGCAGAGGGGGGGTACAAGAGACCCAGTACTTC.

The chain carries TRBV5-4 and TRBJ2-5; 14 bases are a match to TRBD2. This CDR3 is built from 18 residues. Germline assignment: CDR1 SGHNT and CDR2 YYREEE (reference sequence). Germline trimming cut 4 bases from V and 4 bases from J; bases unmatched to any gene: 12. CDR3 in DNA: TGTGCCAGCAGCGCCGGGACTAGCGGGAGATTAGGGACAGAGACCCAGTACTTC. It is translated as CASSAGTSGRLGTETQYF.

The chain has TRBV5-1 and TRBJ1-4, with TRBD1 as a possible D gene (6 bases). V dropped 0 bases and J dropped 8 bases, with 11 bases sitting between them. The V gene's germline CDR1 is SGHRS and CDR2 YFSETQ. The CDR3 sequence is 14 residues long. CDR3 protein: CASSLGQVEEKLFF. The CDR3 DNA is TGCGCCAGCAGCTTGGGACAGGTTGAAGAAAAACTGTTTTTT.

The chain joins TRBV9 to TRBJ2-3; D is perhaps TRBD1 (6 bases). Trimming cost V 0 bases and J 5 bases, with 19 bases left between them. Germline CDR1 is SGDLS and CDR2 is YYNGEE. The CDR3 totals 17 residues. This CDR3 is CASSVGNQVQTGDTQYF. DNA of the CDR3: TGTGCCAGCAGCGTAGGAAATCAGGTTCAGACAGGAGATACGCAGTATTTT. The full variable domain, with the rest looked up from reference TRBV9 and TRBJ2-3, is DSGVTQTPKHLITATGQRVTLRCSPRSGDLSVYWYQQSLDQGLQFLIQYYNGEERAKGNILERFSAQQFPDLHSELNLSSLELGDSALYFCASSVGNQVQTGDTQYFGPGTRLTVL.

The chain joins TRBV27 to TRBJ2-7; TRBD1 agrees at 7 bases. Losses at the gene ends were 7 bases for V and 5 bases for J; bases not matched to a gene: 8. The V gene's germline CDR1 is MNHEY and CDR2 SMNVEV (reference sequence). CDR3 length equals 13 residues. DNA for the CDR3: TGTGCCAGCAAGGACAGGTTTTCCGACGAGCAGTACTTC. It encodes CASKDRFSDEQYF.

V gene TRBV7-3 combines with J gene TRBJ1-1, with a weak D call TRBD1 (5 bases). The V gene's germline CDR1 is SGHTA and CDR2 FQGTGA. There are 13 residues in the CDR3. Trimming removed 4 bases from V and 8 bases from J, with 14 bases in between. CDR3 nucleotides: TGTGCCAGCAGCTCCCGGACACTCCAGGAAGCTTTCTTT. Translation: CASSSRTLQEAFF. The full variable domain, rest sourced from reference TRBV7-3 and TRBJ1-1, is GAGVSQTPSNKVTEKGKYVELRCDPISGHTALYWYRQSLGQGPEFLIYFQGTGAADDSGLPNDRFFAVRPEGSVSTLKIQRTERGDSAVYLCASSSRTLQEAFFGQGTRLTVV.

This chain joins TRBV28 and TRBJ2-3; D unclear. Trimming took 5 bases from V and 5 from J, leaving 8 bases between them. CDR1 is MDHEN, CDR2 SYDVKM, per germline. The CDR3 spans 12 residues. CDR3 region: CASSPPEDTQYF. As DNA, the CDR3 is TGTGCCAGCAGTCCGCCCGAAGATACGCAGTATTTT.

This chain links TRBV7-2 with TRBJ1-5; D ambiguous. The CDR3 length is 15 residues. Trimming removed 1 base at V and 7 bases at J, with 14 bases between. The germline gives CDR1 SGHTA, CDR2 FQGNSA. The CDR3 nucleotides are TGTGCCAGCAGCTTAGTGGGCACCTCGAGACAGCCCCAGCATTTT. Its translation: CASSLVGTSRQPQHF.

V and J are TRBV28 and TRBJ2-3; D gene unclear. This CDR3 has 11 amino acids. The V and J ends lost 2 bases and 6 bases respectively, with 3 bases between them. CDR1 MDHEN and CDR2 SYDVKM come from the germline V gene. This CDR3 is CASSLGDTQYF. The CDR3 DNA sequence: TGTGCCAGCAGTTTAGGGGATACGCAGTATTTT.

The chain recombines TRBV19 with TRBJ2-7; D unresolved. V was clipped by 8 bases and J by 0 bases, with 14 bases between them. Germline V gene data show CDR1 as LNHDA and CDR2 as SQIVND (reference sequence). CDR3 size: 14 residues. CDR3: CASCPTAYSYEQYF. The CDR3 DNA reads TGTGCCAGTTGCCCCACTGCCTACTCCTACGAGCAGTACTTC.

For this clone: Other DNA sequences within the sample encode an identical CDR3. The chain uses TRBV15 and TRBJ2-7; 9 bases line up with TRBD1. CDR3 length: 14 residues. V dropped 3 bases and J dropped 2; count of bases not matched to a gene: 2. Germline lookup yields CDR1 LNHNV and CDR2 YYDKDF (reference sequence). CDR3: CATSRDRGPYEQYF. CDR3 in DNA: TGTGCCACCAGCAGGGACAGGGGACCCTACGAGCAGTACTTC.

A single count supports this clone. The chain links TRBV28 to TRBJ2-1; D tentatively fits TRBD1 or TRBD2 (5 bases each). V was cut by 7 bases and J by 4 bases, with 11 bases left in between. The CDR3 is 13 residues long. Germline CDR1 MDHEN, CDR2 SYDVKM. This chain's CDR3 is CASKGTTYNEQFF. The DNA for the CDR3 is TGTGCCAGCAAGGGGACGACTTACAATGAGCAGTTCTTC. The complete variable domain, with remaining parts taken from reference TRBV28 and TRBJ2-1, reads DVKVTQSSRYLVKRTGEKVFLECVQDMDHENMFWYRQDPGLGLRLIYFSYDVKMKEKGDIPEGYSVSREKKERFSLILESASTNQTSMYLCASKGTTYNEQFFGPGTRLTVL.

The V call is TRBV2, the J call TRBJ1-3; D not resolved. This CDR3 is 15 amino acids long. Germline values: CDR1 SNHLY, CDR2 FYNNEI. Trimming pared 5 bases from V and 2 bases from J, leaving 13 bases between. The CDR3 here is CASSLQRLAGNTIYF. The CDR3 DNA is TGTGCCAGCAGTCTTCAGAGACTGGCTGGAAACACCATATATTTT. Variable domain in full (rest from reference TRBV2 and TRBJ1-3): EPEVTQTPSHQVTQMGQEVILRCVPISNHLYFYWYRQILGQKVEFLVSFYNNEISEKSEIFDDQFSVERPDGSNFTLKIRSTKLEDSAMYFCASSLQRLAGNTIYFGEGSWLTVV.

Of note for this clone: At one of its ends the junction is not consistent with the germline gene, which may arise from a read error. The chain uses TRBV7-9 and TRBJ2-7, with D possibly being TRBD2 (6 bases). The CDR3 is 13 residues long. Per the germline V gene, CDR1 is SEHNR and CDR2 is FQNEAQ (reference sequence). For the CDR3, the DNA is TGCGCCAGCAGCCAAGACGGGGGTTTCGAGCAGTACTTC. Translating gives CASSQDGGFEQYF.